A selection of T cell receptor beta chains follows, all from one sample in a study of identical twins. TCRdb redid the calling of the 5' RACE reads with MiXCR, one entry per CDR3 protein. This table holds about 1.7 million distinct CDR3 sequences, less than 40% found once. The material sequenced was cord blood. These receptor sequences come from a newborn girl in good health. The CDR3 runs from the conserved cysteine through the conserved F or W. D genes are given only for firm matches. Size is omitted from some rows. Given values are once, few, many or a class for expanded clones.

V gene	D gene	CDR3 length	J gene	clone size	CDR3 DNA	CDR3 protein
TRBV7-8	TRBD1	16	TRBJ2-3	few	TGTGCCAGCAGCGCCGACCGGGACAGAAGCACAGATACGCAGTATTTT	CASSADRDRSTDTQYF
TRBV3-1	TRBD1	14	TRBJ1-4	-	TGTGCCAGCAGCCAATCGACAGGGACTGAAAAACCGTTTTTT	CASSQSTGTEKPFF
TRBV5-6	-	11	TRBJ1-1	-	TGTGCCAGCAGCTTTGCCCGTGAAGCTTTCTTT	CASSFAREAFF
TRBV5-1	TRBD2	17	TRBJ2-3	few	TGCGCCAGCAGCTTGTTGAATAGCGGGGGAACCAGAGATACGCAGTATTTT	CASSLLNSGGTRDTQYF
TRBV28	-	12	TRBJ1-5	-	TGTGCCAGCAGTTTGATGTCAATGCCCCAGCATTTT	CASSLMSMPQHF
TRBV5-1	-	15	TRBJ2-1	-	TGCGCCAGCAGCTTGTCCGAGGGGGGCTACAATGAGCAGTTCTTC	CASSLSEGGYNEQFF
TRBV3-1	TRBD1	16	TRBJ1-2	-	TGTGCCAGCAGCCATGGGGACAGGCGCCCTAACTATGGCTTCACCTTC	CASSHGDRRPNYGFTF
TRBV6-2/TRBV6-3	-	20	TRBJ2-1	-	TGTGCCAGCAGTTACTTCGAGGGGCCTTCCCTATTGAGCTCCTACAATGAGCAGTTCTTC	CASSYFEGPSLLSSYNEQFF
TRBV4-2	TRBD2	17	TRBJ2-2	-	TGTGCCAGCAGCCAAGTGTTCGCTAGCGGAACACCAGGGGAGCTGTTTTTT	CASSQVFASGTPGELFF
TRBV11-3	-	16	TRBJ2-1	-	TGTGCCAGCAGCTTATCGGGCTGGGGCTCCTACAATGAGCAGTTCTTC	CASSLSGWGSYNEQFF
TRBV29-1	-	13	TRBJ2-2	-	TGCAGCGTTGAAGATCTTGGGTCCGGGGAGCTGTTTTTT	CSVEDLGSGELFF
TRBV27	-	11	TRBJ2-1	few	TGTGCCAGCACCCAGCGGAATGAGCAGTTCTTC	CASTQRNEQFF
TRBV5-6	-	15	TRBJ2-1	-	TGTGCCAGCAGCTTTGGAGCGGACTCCTACAATGAGCAGTTCTTC	CASSFGADSYNEQFF
TRBV6-1	-	16	TRBJ1-6	-	TGTGCCAGCACCCGGGATGGGGGCGGGTATAATTCACCCCTCCACTTT	CASTRDGGGYNSPLHF
TRBV4-1	-	16	TRBJ2-1	few	TGCGCCAGCAGCCAAGATACGTCAACAGGTTCCAATGAGCAGTTCTTC	CASSQDTSTGSNEQFF
TRBV20-1	-	13	TRBJ1-5	few	TGCAGTGTTGGACAGACCAGCAATCAGCCCCAGCATTTT	CSVGQTSNQPQHF
TRBV28	TRBD2	17	TRBJ2-1	-	TGTGCCGGCAGTTTGCCAACTAGCGGCCTCTCCTACAATGAGCAGTTCTTC	CAGSLPTSGLSYNEQFF